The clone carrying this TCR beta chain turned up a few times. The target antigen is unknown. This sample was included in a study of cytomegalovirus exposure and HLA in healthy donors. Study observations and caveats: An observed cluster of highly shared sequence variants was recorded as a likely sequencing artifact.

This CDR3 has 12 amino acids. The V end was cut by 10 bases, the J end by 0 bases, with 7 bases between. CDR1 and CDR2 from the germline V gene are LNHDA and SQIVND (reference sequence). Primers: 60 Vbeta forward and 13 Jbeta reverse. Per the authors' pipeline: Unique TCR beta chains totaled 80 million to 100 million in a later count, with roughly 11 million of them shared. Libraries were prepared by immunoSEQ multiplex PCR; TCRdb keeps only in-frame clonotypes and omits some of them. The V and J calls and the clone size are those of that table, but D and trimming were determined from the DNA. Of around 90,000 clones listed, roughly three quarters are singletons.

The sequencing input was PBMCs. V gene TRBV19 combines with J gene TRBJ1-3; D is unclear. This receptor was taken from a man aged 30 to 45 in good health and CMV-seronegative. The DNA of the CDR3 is TGTGCCACCGTGAGCTCTGGAAACACCATATATTTT. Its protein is CATVSSGNTIYF.